This T cell receptor (beta chain) was retrieved from a study of shared clonotypes between healthy human individuals. TCRdb's table, derived via immunoSEQ multiplex PCR, lists solely in-frame clones and lacks some. Of roughly 500,000 clones listed, approximately 80% are singletons. With regard to this clone: What it recognizes is unknown.

This CDR3 region has 12 residues. Germline V CDR1 and CDR2: SQVTM, ANQGSEA. Between the trimmed V and J ends, which lost 7 bases and 0 bases, there was a span of 7 bases. Donors were healthy HIV-negative adults without recently reported acute infections or vaccinations. The donors, all of them Caucasian adults, lived in Nashville, Tennessee. Samples left unsorted employed around 92 million PBMCs for genomic DNA. Findings of the study overall: The researchers took only blood, and tissue repertoires probably look different.

This rearrangement joins TRBV29-1 to TRBJ1-3, with D unresolved. Sequenced material: PBMCs. The sequence derives from a woman between 35 and 50 years old in good health. Some clones in this sample may be carry-over from other donors' samples. In DNA, the CDR3 is TGCAGCGGGGCCACCTCTGGAAACACCATATATTTT. Its protein product is CSGATSGNTIYF.